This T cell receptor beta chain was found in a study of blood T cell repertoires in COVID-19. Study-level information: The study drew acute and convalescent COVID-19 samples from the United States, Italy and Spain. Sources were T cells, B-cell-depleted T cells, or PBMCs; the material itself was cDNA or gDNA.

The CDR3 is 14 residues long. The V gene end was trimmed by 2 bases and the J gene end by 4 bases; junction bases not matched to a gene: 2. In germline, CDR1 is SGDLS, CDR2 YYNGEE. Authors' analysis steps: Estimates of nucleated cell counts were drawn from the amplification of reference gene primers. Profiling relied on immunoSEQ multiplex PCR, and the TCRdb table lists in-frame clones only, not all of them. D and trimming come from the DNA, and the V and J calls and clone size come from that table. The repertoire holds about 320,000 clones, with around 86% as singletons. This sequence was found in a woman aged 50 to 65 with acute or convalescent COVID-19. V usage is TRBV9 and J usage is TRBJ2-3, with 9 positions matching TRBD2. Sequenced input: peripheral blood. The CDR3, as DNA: TGTGCCAGCAGCGTGGGCGGGAGGGCAGATACGCAGTATTTT. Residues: CASSVGGRADTQYF. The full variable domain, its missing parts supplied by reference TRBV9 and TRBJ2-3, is DSGVTQTPKHLITATGQRVTLRCSPRSGDLSVYWYQQSLDQGLQFLIQYYNGEERAKGNILERFSAQQFPDLHSELNLSSLELGDSALYFCASSVGGRADTQYFGPGTRLTVL.